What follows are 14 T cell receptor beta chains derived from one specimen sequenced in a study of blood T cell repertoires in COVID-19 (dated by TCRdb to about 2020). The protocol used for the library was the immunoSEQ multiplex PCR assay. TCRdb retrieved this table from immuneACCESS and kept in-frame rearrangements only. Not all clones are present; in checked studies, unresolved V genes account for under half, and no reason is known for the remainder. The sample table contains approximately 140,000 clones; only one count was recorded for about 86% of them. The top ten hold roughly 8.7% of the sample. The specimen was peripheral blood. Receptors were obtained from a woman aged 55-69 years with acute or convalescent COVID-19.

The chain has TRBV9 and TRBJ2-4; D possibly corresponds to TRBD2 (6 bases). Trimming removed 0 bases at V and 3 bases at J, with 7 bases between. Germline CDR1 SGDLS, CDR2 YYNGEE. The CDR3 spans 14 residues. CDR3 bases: TGTGCCAGCAGCGTAGACGGGAGCAAAAACATTCAGTACTTC. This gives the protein CASSVDGSKNIQYF.

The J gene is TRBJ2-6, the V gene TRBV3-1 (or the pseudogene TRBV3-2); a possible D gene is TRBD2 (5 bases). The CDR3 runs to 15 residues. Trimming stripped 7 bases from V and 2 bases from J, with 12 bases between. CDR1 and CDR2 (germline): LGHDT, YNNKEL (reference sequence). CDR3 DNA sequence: TGTGCCAGCAAACTTGACGGGGCTGGGGCCAACGTCCTGACTTTC. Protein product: CASKLDGAGANVLTF.

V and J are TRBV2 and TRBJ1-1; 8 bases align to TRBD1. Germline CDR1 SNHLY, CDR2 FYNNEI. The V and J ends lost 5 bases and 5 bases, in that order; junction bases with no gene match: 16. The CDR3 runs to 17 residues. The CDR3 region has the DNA TGTGCCAGCAGTCCGGGACAGGCAGCACGGGGGTTTACTGAAGCTTTCTTT. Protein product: CASSPGQAARGFTEAFF.

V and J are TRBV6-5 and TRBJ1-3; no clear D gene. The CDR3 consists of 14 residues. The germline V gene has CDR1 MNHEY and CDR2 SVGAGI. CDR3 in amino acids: CATTGPPAGNTIYF. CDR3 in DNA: TGTGCAACTACTGGCCCGCCGGCTGGAAACACCATATATTTT.

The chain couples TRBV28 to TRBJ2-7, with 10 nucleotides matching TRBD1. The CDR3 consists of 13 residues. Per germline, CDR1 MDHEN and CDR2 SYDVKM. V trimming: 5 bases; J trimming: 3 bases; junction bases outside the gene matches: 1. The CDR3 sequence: CASSGTGVYEQYF. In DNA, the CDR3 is TGTGCCAGCAGTGGGACAGGGGTCTACGAGCAGTACTTC. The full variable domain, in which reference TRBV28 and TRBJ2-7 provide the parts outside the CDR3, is DVKVTQSSRYLVKRTGEKVFLECVQDMDHENMFWYRQDPGLGLRLIYFSYDVKMKEKGDIPEGYSVSREKKERFSLILESASTNQTSMYLCASSGTGVYEQYFGPGTRLTVT.

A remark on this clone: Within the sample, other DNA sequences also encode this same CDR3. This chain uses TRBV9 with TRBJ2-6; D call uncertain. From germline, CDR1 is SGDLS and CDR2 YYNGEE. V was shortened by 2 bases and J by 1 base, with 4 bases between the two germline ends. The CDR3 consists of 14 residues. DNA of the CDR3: TGTGCCAGCAGCGTTGTATCTGGGGCCAACGTCCTGACTTTC. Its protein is CASSVVSGANVLTF.

The CDR3 is CASSKTGGGTDTQYF. DNA for the CDR3: TGTGCCAGTAGTAAAACAGGGGGTGGTACAGATACGCAGTATTTT. The V call is TRBV19, the J call TRBJ2-3; 8 nucleotides agree with TRBD1. The CDR3 is 15 amino acids. J lost 3 bases, V lost 4 bases, and 6 bases had no gene match. From germline, CDR1 is LNHDA and CDR2 SQIVND (reference sequence). The whole variable domain, filled in from reference TRBV19 and TRBJ2-3, reads DGGITQSPKYLFRKEGQNVTLSCEQNLNHDAMYWYRQDPGQGLRLIYYSQIVNDFQKGDIAEGYSVSREKKESFPLTVTSAQKNPTAFYLCASSKTGGGTDTQYFGPGTRLTVL.

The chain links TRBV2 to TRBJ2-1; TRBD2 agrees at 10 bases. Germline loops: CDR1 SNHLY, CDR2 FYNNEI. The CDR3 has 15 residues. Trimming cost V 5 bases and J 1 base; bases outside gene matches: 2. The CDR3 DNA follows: TGTGCCAGCAGTCTGACTAGCGGGTCCTACAATGAGCAGTTCTTC. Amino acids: CASSLTSGSYNEQFF.

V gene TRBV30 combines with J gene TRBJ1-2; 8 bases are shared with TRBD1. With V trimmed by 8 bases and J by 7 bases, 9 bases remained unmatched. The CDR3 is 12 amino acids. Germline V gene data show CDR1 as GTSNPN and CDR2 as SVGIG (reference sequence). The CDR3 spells CARPTGVGGYTF. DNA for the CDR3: TGTGCCCGACCGACAGGGGTAGGTGGCTACACCTTC.

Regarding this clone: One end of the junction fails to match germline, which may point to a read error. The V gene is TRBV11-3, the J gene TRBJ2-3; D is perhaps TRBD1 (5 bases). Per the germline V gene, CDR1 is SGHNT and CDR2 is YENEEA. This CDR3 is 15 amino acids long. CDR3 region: CATSLSFRGTDTQYF. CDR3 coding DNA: TGTGCCACCAGCTTAAGCTTCAGGGGCACAGATACGCAGTATTTT.

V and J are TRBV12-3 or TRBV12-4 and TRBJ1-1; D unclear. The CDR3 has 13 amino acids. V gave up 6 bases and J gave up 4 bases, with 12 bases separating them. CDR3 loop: CASSPRLGTEAFF. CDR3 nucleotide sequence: TGTGCCAGCAGCCCTCGACTTGGCACTGAAGCTTTCTTT.

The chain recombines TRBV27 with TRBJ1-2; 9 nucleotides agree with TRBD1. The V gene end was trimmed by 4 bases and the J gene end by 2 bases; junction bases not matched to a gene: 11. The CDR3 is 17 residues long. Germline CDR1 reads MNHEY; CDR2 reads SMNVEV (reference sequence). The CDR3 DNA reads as TGTGCCAGCAGTTCGCTAACCGGGACAGGGTTAAACTATGGCTACACCTTC. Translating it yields CASSSLTGTGLNYGYTF.

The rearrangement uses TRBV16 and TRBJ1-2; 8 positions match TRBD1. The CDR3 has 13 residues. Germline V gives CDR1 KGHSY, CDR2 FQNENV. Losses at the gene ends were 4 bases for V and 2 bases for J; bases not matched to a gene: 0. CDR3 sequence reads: CASSRDRNYGYTF. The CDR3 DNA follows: TGTGCCAGCAGCCGGGACAGGAACTATGGCTACACCTTC.

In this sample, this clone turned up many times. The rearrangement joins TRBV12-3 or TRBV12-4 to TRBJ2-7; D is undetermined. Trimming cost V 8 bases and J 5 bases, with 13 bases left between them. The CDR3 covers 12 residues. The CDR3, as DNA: TGTGCCAGCGGCCTGGGCGTCCACGAGCAGTACTTC. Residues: CASGLGVHEQYF.